One and the same sample provided the 19 T cell receptor beta chains below, sequenced in a study of T cells in localized non-small cell lung cancer. Data came from immunoSEQ multiplex PCR; TCRdb stores just in-frame clones and leaves some out. The sample records tens of thousands of clones, about 80% being singletons. The sequenced sample was peripheral blood mononuclear cells, obtained before any cancer treatment. These receptors were obtained from a man aged 40-75 years with stage III lung adenocarcinoma.

V and J are TRBV5-1 and TRBJ2-7, with TRBD2 identical over 14 bases. The CDR3 has 14 amino acids. After removal of 2 bases from V and 9 bases from J, the junction contained 4 bases not matched to a gene. CDR1 is SGHRS and CDR2 is YFSETQ in the germline V gene. CDR3 DNA: TGCGCCAGCAGCTTTGGGACTAGCGGGAGACGGCAGTACTTC. This translates into CASSFGTSGRRQYF.

This clone was seen more than once but under ten times. The chain employs TRBV7-8 and TRBJ2-1; 8 bases agree with TRBD2. The V gene end was trimmed by 3 bases and the J gene end by 9 bases; junction bases not matched to a gene: 10. CDR1 SGHVS and CDR2 FQNEAQ come from the germline V gene. The CDR3 sequence is 15 residues long. The CDR3: CASSFTGLVGSEQFF. The CDR3 DNA reads as TGTGCCAGCAGCTTTACGGGACTAGTAGGTAGTGAGCAGTTCTTC.

This sequence joins TRBV6-1 and TRBJ1-6, with D hard to call. Germline CDR1 and CDR2: MNHNS and SASEGT. Trimming shortened V by 3 bases and J by 0 bases, and 6 bases separated the two germline ends. CDR3 length equals 15 residues. CDR3 sequence (DNA): TGTGCCAGCAGTGACTCGAGCTCCTATAATTCACCCCTCCACTTT. Translated, it gives CASSDSSSYNSPLHF.

The chain links TRBV4-1 to TRBJ2-5; D possibly corresponds to TRBD2 (5 bases). CDR1 and CDR2 from the germline V gene are MGHRA and YSYEKL. The length of the CDR3 is 15 residues. Between the trimmed V and J ends, which lost 2 bases and 2 bases, there was a span of 12 bases. The CDR3 DNA sequence: TGCGCCAGCAGCCAATTTTCCGGGGTTCAAGAGACCCAGTACTTC. It specifies CASSQFSGVQETQYF.

The chain carries TRBV7-2 and TRBJ2-1; TRBD1 matches at 9 bases. The ends lost 6 bases at V and 3 bases at J; junction bases unmatched: 6. Germline V CDR1 and CDR2: SGHTA, FQGNSA. CDR3 length: 15 residues. CDR3 nucleotide sequence: TGTGCCAGCAGTGCGGGACAGGGAAACTACAATGAGCAGTTCTTC. Translated: CASSAGQGNYNEQFF.

In this sample, this clone turned up once. Written as DNA, the CDR3 is TGCGCCAGCAGCTCTCGGGGACAGGGGGCGCATGGCTACACCTTC. Its protein product is CASSSRGQGAHGYTF. The V and J genes are TRBV5-1 and TRBJ1-2, with 12 bases matching TRBD1. V shed 3 bases and J 6 bases; nucleotides not matched to a gene: 6. This CDR3 is built from 15 residues. Germline loops: CDR1 SGHRS, CDR2 YFSETQ.

The rearrangement joins TRBV9 to TRBJ2-1; a weak D match, TRBD2 (5 bases). The CDR3 consists of 14 residues. The germline V gene encodes CDR1 SGDLS and CDR2 YYNGEE. Deletions cut 0 bases from V and 8 bases from J, with 12 bases between. Here the CDR3 DNA reads TGTGCCAGCAGCGTAGGGCGGGTACGGTATGAGCAGTTCTTC. Amino acid sequence: CASSVGRVRYEQFF.

V usage is TRBV28 and J usage is TRBJ1-2; D ambiguous. Germline CDR1 reads MDHEN; CDR2 reads SYDVKM. V lost 6 bases and J lost 9, with 11 bases in between. The CDR3 extends over 11 amino acids. CDR3 sequence (DNA): TGTGCCAGCAGCCAGTATCTAAGCTACACCTTC. This codes for CASSQYLSYTF.

This clone was seen more than once but under ten times. The V gene is TRBV6-6, the J gene TRBJ1-5, with 11 bases that match TRBD1. V gave up 6 bases and J gave up 5 bases; unmatched junction bases: 9. This CDR3 spans 16 amino acids. The germline V gene has CDR1 MNHNY and CDR2 SVGAGI (reference sequence). The DNA for the CDR3 is TGTGCCAGCAGGGATCCGGGACAGGGGGAGCATCAGCCCCAGCATTTT. Translation: CASRDPGQGEHQPQHF.

This rearrangement joins TRBV5-5 to TRBJ2-7, with 9 bases matching TRBD1. Trimming at V came to 2 bases and at J to 4 bases, leaving 13 bases not matched to a gene. Germline V CDR1 and CDR2: SGHKS, YYEKEE (reference sequence). This CDR3 spans 17 amino acids. CDR3 in amino acids: CASSFSRPGQGPYEQYF. CDR3 in DNA: TGTGCCAGCAGCTTCTCCCGACCGGGACAGGGACCTTACGAGCAGTACTTC.

The chain employs TRBV6-5 and TRBJ1-3, with D possibly matching TRBD1 (6 bases). From germline, CDR1 is MNHEY and CDR2 SVGAGI. The CDR3 is 15 amino acids. Trimming removed 0 bases from V and 1 base from J, with 7 bases in between. The CDR3 loop is CASSYSQGSGNTIYF. The CDR3 region has the DNA TGTGCCAGCAGTTACTCTCAGGGGTCTGGAAACACCATATATTTT.

The chain carries TRBV29-1 and TRBJ1-1; possible D gene TRBD1, 6 bases. The CDR3 consists of 14 residues. Germline lookup yields CDR1 SQVTM and CDR2 ANQGSEA. V was pared by 4 bases and J by 1 base, with 13 bases between. The CDR3, as DNA: TGCAGCGTTGGTGAGGGGGGGTGGAACACTGAAGCTTTCTTT. It yields the protein CSVGEGGWNTEAFF.

This clone was recorded only once. J is TRBJ1-1 and V is TRBV10-2, with unresolved D. The CDR3 sequence is 15 residues long. The ends were cut back, 10 bases at V and 4 bases at J, with 22 bases in the middle. Per the germline V gene, CDR1 is WSHSY and CDR2 is SAAADI. The CDR3 DNA is TGCGCCACCCAACCGGACTCCGGGTGGGGCACTGAAGCTTTCTTT. Its translation is CATQPDSGWGTEAFF.

The chain uses TRBV4-2 and TRBJ2-3; D tentatively fits TRBD1 or TRBD2 (5 bases each). The CDR3 runs 15 residues. Trimming removed 4 bases at V and 1 base at J, with 12 bases between. In germline, CDR1 is LGHNA, CDR2 YNFKEQ. This CDR3 is CASSRRGSGTDTQYF. In DNA, the CDR3 is TGTGCCAGCAGCCGCCGGGGCAGTGGCACAGATACGCAGTATTTT.

This rearrangement joins TRBV9 to TRBJ2-5, with D possibly being TRBD1 (8 bases). Germline V lookup: CDR1 SGDLS, CDR2 YYNGEE. This CDR3 region has 16 residues. The V and J ends lost 0 bases and 5 bases respectively, with 17 bases between them. The CDR3 DNA is TGTGCCAGCAGCGTAGGGGACAGGCTGCGGGGGGAGACCCAGTACTTC. It codes for CASSVGDRLRGETQYF.

This rearrangement joins TRBV15 to TRBJ2-1; D possibly matches TRBD1 or TRBD2 (6 bases each). CDR1 is LNHNV, CDR2 YYDKDF, per germline (reference sequence). V gave up 0 bases and J gave up 13 bases, with 13 bases separating them. The CDR3 is made up of 13 amino acids. CDR3 amino acids: CATSRDRGPRQFF. CDR3 DNA sequence: TGTGCCACCAGCAGAGATCGGGGGCCAAGACAGTTCTTC.

This chain uses TRBV7-9 with TRBJ2-3, with TRBD1 as a possible D gene (6 bases). Germline assignment: CDR1 SEHNR and CDR2 FQNEAQ (reference sequence). This CDR3 has 13 amino acids. V was clipped by 11 bases and J by 2 bases, with 14 bases between them. This chain's CDR3 is CAGSRGATDTQYF. In nucleotides, the CDR3 is TGTGCCGGATCCAGGGGAGCCACAGATACGCAGTATTTT.

The chain carries TRBV7-8 and TRBJ2-3; maybe TRBD1 (5 bases). Per germline, CDR1 SGHVS and CDR2 FQNEAQ. V dropped 5 bases and J dropped 0 bases, with 12 bases sitting between them. This CDR3 has 15 residues. CDR3 DNA sequence: TGTGCCAGCAGCCACCGACAGAGTAGCACAGATACGCAGTATTTT. This sequence encodes CASSHRQSSTDTQYF.

J is TRBJ1-5 and V is TRBV6-6, with 7 bases identical to TRBD1. V trimming: 4 bases; J trimming: 6 bases; junction bases outside the gene matches: 3. The CDR3 sequence is 13 residues long. Germline CDR1 is MNHNY and CDR2 is SVGAGI (reference sequence). The CDR3 sequence is CASSSTGFQPQHF. The CDR3, as DNA: TGTGCCAGCAGTTCGACAGGGTTTCAGCCCCAGCATTTT.